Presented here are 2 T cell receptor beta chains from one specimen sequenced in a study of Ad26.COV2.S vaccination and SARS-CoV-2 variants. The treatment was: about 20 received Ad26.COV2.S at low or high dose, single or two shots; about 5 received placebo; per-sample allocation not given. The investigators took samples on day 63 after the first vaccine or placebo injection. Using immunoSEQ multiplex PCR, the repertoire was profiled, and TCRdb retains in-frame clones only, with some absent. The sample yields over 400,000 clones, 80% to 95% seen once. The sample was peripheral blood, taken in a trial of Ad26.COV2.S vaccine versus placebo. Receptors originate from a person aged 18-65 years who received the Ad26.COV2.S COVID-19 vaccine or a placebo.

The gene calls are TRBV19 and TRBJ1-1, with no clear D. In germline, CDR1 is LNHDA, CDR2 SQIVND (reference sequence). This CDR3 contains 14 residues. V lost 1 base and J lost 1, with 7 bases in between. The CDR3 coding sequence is TGTGCCAGTAGTATAGGACGCTGGAACACTGAAGCTTTCTTT. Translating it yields CASSIGRWNTEAFF.

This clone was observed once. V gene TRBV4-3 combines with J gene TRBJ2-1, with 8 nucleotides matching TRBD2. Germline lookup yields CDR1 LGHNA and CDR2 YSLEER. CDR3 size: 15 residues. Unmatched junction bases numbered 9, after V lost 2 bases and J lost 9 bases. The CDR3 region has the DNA TGCGCCAGCAGCCAATGGACTAGCCCCCAAGGTGAGCAGTTCTTC. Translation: CASSQWTSPQGEQFF.